The sequence of this T cell receptor beta chain was determined in a study of cytomegalovirus exposure and HLA in healthy donors. PCR employed 60 Vbeta and 13 Jbeta primers. The assay was immunoSEQ multiplex PCR, and TCRdb's table has in-frame clones only and misses some. Of approximately 200,000 clones listed, 70% to 90% are singletons. Material for sequencing was PBMCs. The TCR sequence derives from a young woman in good health and CMV-seropositive.

CDR3 DNA sequence: TGCGCCAGCAGTGACCAGGGGGCTCAGCCCCAGCATTTT. As protein: CASSDQGAQPQHF. The V call is TRBV10-1, the J call TRBJ1-5, with 8 bases fitting TRBD1. The CDR3 contains 13 residues. Germline V lookup: CDR1 WNHNN, CDR2 SYGVQD (reference sequence). V lost 3 bases and J lost 6; bases outside the gene matches: 1.